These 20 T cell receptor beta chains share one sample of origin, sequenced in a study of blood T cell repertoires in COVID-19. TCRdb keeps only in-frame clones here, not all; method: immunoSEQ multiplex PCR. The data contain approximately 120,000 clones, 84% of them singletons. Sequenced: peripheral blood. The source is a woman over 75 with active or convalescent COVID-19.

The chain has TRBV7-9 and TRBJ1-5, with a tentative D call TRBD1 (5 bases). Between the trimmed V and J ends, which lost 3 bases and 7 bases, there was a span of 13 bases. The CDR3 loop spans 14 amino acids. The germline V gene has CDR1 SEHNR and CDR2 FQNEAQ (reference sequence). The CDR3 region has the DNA TGTGCCAGCAGCTTGCGGGGGGTTGGACAGCCCCAGCATTTT. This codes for CASSLRGVGQPQHF.

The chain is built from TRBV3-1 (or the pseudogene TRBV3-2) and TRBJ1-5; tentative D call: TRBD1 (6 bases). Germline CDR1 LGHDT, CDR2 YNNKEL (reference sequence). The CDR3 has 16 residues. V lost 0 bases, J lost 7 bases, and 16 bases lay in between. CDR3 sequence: CASSQDPAGVHQPQHF. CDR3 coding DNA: TGTGCCAGCAGCCAAGATCCAGCAGGGGTCCACCAGCCCCAGCATTTT.

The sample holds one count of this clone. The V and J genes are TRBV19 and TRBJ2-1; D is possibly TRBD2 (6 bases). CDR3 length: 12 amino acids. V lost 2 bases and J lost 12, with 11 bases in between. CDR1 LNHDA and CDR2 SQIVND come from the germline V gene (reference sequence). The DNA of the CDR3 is TGTGCCAGTAGTATAACGGGAGACTGGCAGTTCTTC. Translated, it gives CASSITGDWQFF.

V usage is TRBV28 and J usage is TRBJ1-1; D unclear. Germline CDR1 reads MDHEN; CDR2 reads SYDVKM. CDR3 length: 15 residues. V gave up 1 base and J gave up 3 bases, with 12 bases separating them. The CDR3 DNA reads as TGTGCCAGCAGTTTATTATCTGCGGGAGACACTGAAGCTTTCTTT. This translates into CASSLLSAGDTEAFF.

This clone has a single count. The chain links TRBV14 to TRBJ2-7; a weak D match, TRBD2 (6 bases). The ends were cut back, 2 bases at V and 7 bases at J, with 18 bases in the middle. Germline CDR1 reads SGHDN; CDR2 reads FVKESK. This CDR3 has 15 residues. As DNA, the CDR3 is TGTGCCAGCAGCCAATCGGGCGGGATCGGATGGGAGCAGTACTTC. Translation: CASSQSGGIGWEQYF.

CDR3 amino acids: CASSLDRGFSGNTIYF. CDR3 bases: TGTGCCAGCAGCTTAGATCGAGGGTTCTCTGGAAACACCATATATTTT. This chain links TRBV7-6 with TRBJ1-3, with D uncertain. The CDR3 length is 16 residues. Germline CDR1 reads SGHVS; CDR2 reads FNYEAQ. V lost 1 base and J 0 bases, leaving 10 bases between the germline ends.

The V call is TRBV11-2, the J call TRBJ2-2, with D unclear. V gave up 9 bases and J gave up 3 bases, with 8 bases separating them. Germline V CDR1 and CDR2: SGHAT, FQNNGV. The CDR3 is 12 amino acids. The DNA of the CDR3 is TGTGCCAGTTCTAGATACACCGGGGAGCTGTTTTTT. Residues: CASSRYTGELFF.

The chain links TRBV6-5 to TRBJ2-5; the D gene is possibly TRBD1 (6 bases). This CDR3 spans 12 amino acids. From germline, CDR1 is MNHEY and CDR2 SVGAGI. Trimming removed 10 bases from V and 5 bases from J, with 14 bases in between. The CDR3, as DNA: TGTGCCACACAGGGTTCCGGGGAGACCCAGTACTTC. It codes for CATQGSGETQYF.

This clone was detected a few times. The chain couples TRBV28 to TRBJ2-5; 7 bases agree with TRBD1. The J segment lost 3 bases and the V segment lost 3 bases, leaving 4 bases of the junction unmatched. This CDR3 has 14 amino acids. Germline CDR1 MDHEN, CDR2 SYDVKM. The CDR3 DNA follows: TGTGCCAGCAGTTTGGGACAGTGGGAAGAGACCCAGTACTTC. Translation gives CASSLGQWEETQYF.

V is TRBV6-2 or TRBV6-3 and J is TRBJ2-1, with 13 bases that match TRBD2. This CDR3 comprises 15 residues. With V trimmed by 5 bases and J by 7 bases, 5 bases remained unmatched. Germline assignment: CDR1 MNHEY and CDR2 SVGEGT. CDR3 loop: CASSRLAGGKNEQFF. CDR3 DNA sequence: TGTGCCAGCAGTAGACTAGCGGGAGGTAAAAATGAGCAGTTCTTC.

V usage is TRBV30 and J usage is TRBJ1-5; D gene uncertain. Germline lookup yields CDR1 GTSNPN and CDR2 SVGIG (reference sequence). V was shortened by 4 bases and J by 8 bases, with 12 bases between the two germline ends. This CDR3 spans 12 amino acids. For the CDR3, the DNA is TGTGCCTGGAATCGAGAATTTGAGCCCCAGCATTTT. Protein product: CAWNREFEPQHF.

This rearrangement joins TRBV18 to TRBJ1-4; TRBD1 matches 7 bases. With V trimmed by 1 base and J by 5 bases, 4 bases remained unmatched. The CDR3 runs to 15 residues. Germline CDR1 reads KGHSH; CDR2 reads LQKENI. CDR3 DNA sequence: TGTGCCAGCTCACCACAGGGACAGAGAAATGAAAAACTGTTTTTT. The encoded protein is CASSPQGQRNEKLFF.

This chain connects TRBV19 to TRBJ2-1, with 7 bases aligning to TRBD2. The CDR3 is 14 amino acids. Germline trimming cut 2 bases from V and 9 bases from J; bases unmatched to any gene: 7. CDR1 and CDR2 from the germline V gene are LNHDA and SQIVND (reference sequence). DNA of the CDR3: TGTGCCAGTAGTATAAGTGCTCCGGGGGGTGAGCAGTTCTTC. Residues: CASSISAPGGEQFF.

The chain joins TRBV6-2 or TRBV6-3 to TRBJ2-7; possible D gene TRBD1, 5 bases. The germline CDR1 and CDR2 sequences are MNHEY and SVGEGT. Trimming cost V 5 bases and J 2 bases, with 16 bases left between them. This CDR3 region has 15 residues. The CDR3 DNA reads TGTGCCAGCAGTGACCGGGCCAGGGCCACCTACGAGCAGTACTTC. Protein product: CASSDRARATYEQYF.

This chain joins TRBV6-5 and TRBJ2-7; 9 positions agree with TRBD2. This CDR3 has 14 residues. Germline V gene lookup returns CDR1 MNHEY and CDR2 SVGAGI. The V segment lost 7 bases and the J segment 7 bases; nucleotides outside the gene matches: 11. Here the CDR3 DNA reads TGTGCCAGCATGGTCCCTAGCGGGACTGGTGAGCAGTACTTC. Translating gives CASMVPSGTGEQYF.

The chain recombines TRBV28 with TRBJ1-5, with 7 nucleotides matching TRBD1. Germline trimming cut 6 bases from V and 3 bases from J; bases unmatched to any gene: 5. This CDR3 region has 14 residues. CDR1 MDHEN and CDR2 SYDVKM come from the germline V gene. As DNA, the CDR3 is TGTGCCAGCAGAATTGGACAGGACAATCAGCCCCAGCATTTT. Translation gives CASRIGQDNQPQHF.

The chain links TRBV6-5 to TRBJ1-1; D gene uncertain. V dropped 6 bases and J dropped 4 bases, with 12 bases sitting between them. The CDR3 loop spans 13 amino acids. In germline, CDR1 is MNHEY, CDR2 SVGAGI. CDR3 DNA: TGTGCCAGCAGCGTGCTCATGGCCACTGAAGCTTTCTTT. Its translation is CASSVLMATEAFF.

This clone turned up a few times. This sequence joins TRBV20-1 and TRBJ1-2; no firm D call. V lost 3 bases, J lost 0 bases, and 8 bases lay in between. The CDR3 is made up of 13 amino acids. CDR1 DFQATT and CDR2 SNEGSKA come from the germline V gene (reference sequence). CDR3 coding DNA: TGCAGTGCTAGTAGCCGTACTAACTATGGCTACACCTTC. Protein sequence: CSASSRTNYGYTF.

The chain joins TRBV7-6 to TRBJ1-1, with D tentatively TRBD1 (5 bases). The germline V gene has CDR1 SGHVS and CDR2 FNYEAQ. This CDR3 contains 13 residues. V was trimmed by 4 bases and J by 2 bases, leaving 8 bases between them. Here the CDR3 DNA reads TGTGCCAGCAGCTCTGACAGTAACACTGAAGCTTTCTTT. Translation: CASSSDSNTEAFF.

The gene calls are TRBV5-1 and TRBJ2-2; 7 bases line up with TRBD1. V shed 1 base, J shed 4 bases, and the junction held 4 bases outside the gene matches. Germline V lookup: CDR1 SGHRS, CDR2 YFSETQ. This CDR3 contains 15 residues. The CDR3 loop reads CASSLSPGGTGELFF. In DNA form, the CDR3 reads TGCGCCAGCAGCTTGTCCCCAGGGGGCACCGGGGAGCTGTTTTTT.